The clone carrying this TCR beta chain came up a few times. The table came from immunoSEQ multiplex PCR; TCRdb's copy has only in-frame clones and leaves some out. The sample has 20,000 to 25,000 clones; about 43% are singletons. The CDR3 length is 17 residues. Trimming stripped 6 bases from V and 4 bases from J, with 21 bases between. Germline V gene data show CDR1 as KGHSH and CDR2 as LQKENI. This sample is part of a study of graft-versus-host responses after intestinal transplantation. In the study overall: Each transplant was multivisceral, liver-intestinal, or isolated intestinal.

Co-plated with approximately 200,000 CFSE-labeled responder cells were approximately 200,000 irradiated, violet-dye-labeled stimulator cells. Proliferating CFSE-low CD3+CD4+ and CD3+CD8+ responders were sorted after the reaction. This sample comprised alloreactive CD8+ T cells from a mixed lymphocyte reaction culture, obtained before intestinal transplant. Subset reported: CFSE-low proliferating T cells sorted from roughly 6-day pre-transplant mixed lymphocyte reaction (GvH or HvG direction). The sequence was collected from a human patient who received an intestinal transplant. This chain uses TRBV18 with TRBJ2-2; TRBD2 is a possible D gene (6 bases). The CDR3 DNA reads as TGTGCCAGCTCTTTTTCGGATGGCGGGATCGGCACCGGGGAGCTGTTTTTT. It specifies CASSFSDGGIGTGELFF.